This paragraph covers one T cell receptor (beta chain) sequence. This clonotype was recorded at least ten times. Its antigen is not yet known. Base qualities were left out, and no much larger clone turns up one base away. This sample stems from a study of T-cell reconstitution after alpha-beta-depleted transplantation in children (dated by TCRdb to about 2016). With respect to the entire study: T-cell immune reconstitution after TCRalphabeta/CD19-depleted allogeneic hematopoietic cell transplantation in children was quantitatively tracked in the study by means of TCR repertoire profiling.

According to the study, the label for this sample's treatment or condition signals: allogeneic hematopoietic cell transplantation with graft depleted of TCRalphabeta T cells and CD19 B cells. The children who served as transplant recipients had been given grafts of TCRalphabeta/CD19-depleted allogeneic hematopoietic cells. Library construction relied on PCR. TCRdb shows the sequencer as Illumina HiSeq 2500. To normalize quantification of the TCRbeta repertoire, the TCR libraries were built with molecular barcoding that relied on unique molecular identifiers. The raw public data were reprocessed by TCRdb itself: fastp quality trimming at Q25, MiXCR clonotype calling, in-frame beta chains only. Identical CDR3 proteins give one entry, which carries the most common genes and DNA. The sample table shows fewer than 700,000 distinct CDR3 sequences, and roughly 23% are seen once. 13% to 15% of the sample is taken by the ten largest.

General study outcomes and caveats: In some patients, the high TCRbeta diversity seen at day 60 was put down to recipient T cells and intrathymic progenitors that had survived conditioning. Apparently early alphabetaT-cell count recovery about two months after transplant reportedly relied on only several hundred rapidly expanded clones derived from non-depleted graft cells. Over subsequent months, a decline in hyperexpanded clone frequencies was noted, and after one year, T-cell counts and TCRbeta diversity were mostly ascribed to newly produced T cells.

This clonotype was sampled from a boy in the first two years of life who had a stem cell transplant for acute myeloid leukemia, so the T cells may come from the graft donor. The sample consisted of PBMCs, mostly from graft donor cells, taken 360 days after TCRalphabeta/CD19-depleted stem cell transplant.

The CDR3 in this case is CSASAYANTGELFF. The base sequence is TGCAGTGCTAGTGCGTACGCGAACACCGGGGAGCTGTTTTTT. The V gene is TRBV20-1 and the J gene is TRBJ2-2; the D gene is not confidently resolved. Trimming removed 3 bases from V and 0 bases from J, leaving 8 bases between the germline ends. CDR1 is given as DFQATT and CDR2 as SNEGSKA, both from the germline V gene (reference sequence). The CDR3 spans 14 residues, from the cysteine through the phenylalanine. Of the read, only the CDR3 DNA is kept; its 42 bases are in frame from base 1.